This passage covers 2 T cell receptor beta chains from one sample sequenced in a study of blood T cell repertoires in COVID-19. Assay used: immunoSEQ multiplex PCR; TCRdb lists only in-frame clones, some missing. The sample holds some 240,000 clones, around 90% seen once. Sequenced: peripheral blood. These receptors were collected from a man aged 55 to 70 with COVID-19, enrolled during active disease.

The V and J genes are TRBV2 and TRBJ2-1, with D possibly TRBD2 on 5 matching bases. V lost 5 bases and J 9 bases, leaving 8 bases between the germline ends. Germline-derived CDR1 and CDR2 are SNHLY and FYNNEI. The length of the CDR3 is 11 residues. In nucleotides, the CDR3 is TGTGCCAGCAGTACTAGGCGTGAGCAGTTCTTC. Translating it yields CASSTRREQFF.

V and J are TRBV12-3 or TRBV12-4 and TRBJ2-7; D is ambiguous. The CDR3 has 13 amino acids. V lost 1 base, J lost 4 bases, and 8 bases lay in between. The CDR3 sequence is CASSLGLLYEQYF. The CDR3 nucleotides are TGTGCCAGCAGTTTAGGCCTACTTTACGAGCAGTACTTC.